This T cell receptor (beta chain) stems from a study of shared clonotypes between healthy human individuals. The CDR3 loop spans 13 amino acids. The V gene's germline CDR1 is SGHTA and CDR2 FQGNSA. The V gene lost 5 bases and the J gene lost 8 bases, with 13 bases spanning the gap. Libraries were prepared by immunoSEQ multiplex PCR; TCRdb keeps only in-frame clonotypes and omits some of them. This repertoire shows about 2,200,000 clones, just over 90% found once; its top ten account for under 2%. Terminally differentiated effector memory CD45RA+ cells were left out of the naive CD8 fraction, which was CD45RO-negative and positively selected for CCR7. As concerns this clone: As yet, its antigen is unknown.

Study results and limitations: A handful of donors showed sharing of 4.5% to 5% of naive CD4 clonotypes. Rarefaction exposed incomplete sorted-subset sequencing despite large depth.

The TCR was taken from a man between 18 and 29 years old in good health. Some clones in this sample may be carry-over from other donors' samples. The chain has TRBV7-2 and TRBJ2-1, with D tentatively TRBD2 (6 bases). The source material was naive CD8+ T cells from PBMCs. The CDR3 here is CASSTRLVDEQFF. The CDR3, as DNA: TGTGCCAGCAGCACGCGACTAGTCGATGAGCAGTTCTTC.